This TCR beta chain derives from a study of metastatic and nonmetastatic thyroid tumors. Turning to the study itself: Repertoire data that came from the blood and tumor or nodule tissue of malignant and benign thyroid patients were compared. Study-wide findings and caveats: TCR beta diversity was reportedly significantly higher in malignant thyroid tumors than benign nodules, in blood and tumor.

This clone was picked up a small number of times. Its antigen remains unidentified. In the source study's methods: For papillary thyroid cancer, a distant-metastasis classifier was constructed from CDR3 differences observed across clinicopathological groups. TCRdb re-called the PCR reads through MiXCR. The V and J calls were not made by the authors but by TCRdb's processing. The sample yields about 59,000 clones, 25% to 30% seen once. The length of the CDR3 is 15 residues. Germline-derived CDR1 and CDR2 are MNHNS and SASEGT. The J segment lost 2 bases and the V segment lost 3 bases, leaving 5 bases of the junction unmatched. Each patient came to thyroid surgery without any prior treatment (of any kind).

The chain uses TRBV6-1 and TRBJ2-7, with 9 bases matching TRBD1. Material: blood. The source of this sequence is a female donor with papillary thyroid cancer or a benign thyroid nodule (not recorded which). Some clones in this sample may be carry-over from other donors' samples. The CDR3 loop reads CASSEPGQGTYEQYF. The CDR3 DNA reads TGTGCCAGCAGTGAGCCGGGACAGGGAACCTACGAGCAGTACTTC.